This T cell receptor beta chain was retrieved from a study of cytomegalovirus exposure and HLA in healthy donors. The CDR3 is 15 residues long. Per germline, CDR1 SEHNR and CDR2 FQNEAQ (reference sequence). The trim removed 6 bases at V and 3 bases at J, leaving 7 bases unmatched. Vbeta (60) and Jbeta (13) primers were used in the PCR. The data were produced by immunoSEQ multiplex PCR, yet TCRdb's version contains in-frame clones alone and is incomplete. The sample has 50,000 to 70,000 clones; about 84% are singletons. Study findings and constraints: Owing to their indistinguishability, certain V segments, notably TRBV6-2 and TRBV6-3, were excluded. The authors reported that TCR beta sequences could predict HLA-A and HLA-B alleles. These predictions were accurate for most subjects in the first cohort.

In the case of this clone: Its matching antigen is unknown.

This chain connects TRBV7-9 to TRBJ2-3; TRBD1 aligns across 9 bases. The specimen was PBMCs. This sequence originates from a male donor in good health and CMV-seronegative. The CDR3 sequence: CASRDPGQGTDTQYF. The CDR3 coding sequence is TGTGCCAGCAGGGATCCGGGACAGGGAACAGATACGCAGTATTTT.